The present T cell receptor beta chain was sequenced within a study of T-cell reconstitution after alpha-beta-depleted transplantation in children (dated by TCRdb to the mid-2010s). Background on the whole study: Using TCR repertoire profiling, the study followed T-cell immune reconstitution in a quantitative way in children after TCRalphabeta/CD19-depleted allogeneic hematopoietic cell transplantation.

This clonotype has at least ten counts. Its specific antigen is unknown. Per-base qualities were not stored, and no clone one base away is much larger. The junction shows trimming of 0 bases on V and 0 bases on J, plus 3 bases between the germline ends. The CDR3, cysteine through phenylalanine, is 14 amino acids long. Only the CDR3 DNA is retained, 42 bases long and in frame from the first base. From a lookup of the germline V gene, CDR1 and CDR2 are ENHRY and SYGVKD. Library preparation employed PCR. Sequencing instrument: Illumina HiSeq 2500. Molecular barcoding was employed in the preparation of TCR libraries, with unique molecular identifiers being used to normalize TCRbeta repertoire quantification. Clones were called with MiXCR by TCRdb after fastp trimmed the public reads at Q25, and only in-frame beta chains were retained. Here each entry gathers all rows of one CDR3 protein and keeps the most common genes and DNA. The sample has a few hundred thousand distinct CDR3 sequences on record, around 9.6% of them singletons. Around 6.2% of the sample is in the top ten clones.

Here the chain combines TRBV10-3 and TRBJ1-5; the D gene is not confidently resolved. Sequenced here: PBMCs from the stem cell graft donor, sampled from the stem cell graft. This sequence originates from a human donor who donated a stem cell graft to a child with acute lymphoblastic leukemia. The CDR3 has the sequence CAISESVSNQPQHF. DNA sequence: TGTGCCATCAGTGAGTCGGTTAGCAATCAGCCCCAGCATTTT.